This passage covers 20 T cell receptor beta chains from one sample sequenced in a study of shared clonotypes between healthy human individuals. The assay was immunoSEQ multiplex PCR, and TCRdb's table has in-frame clones only and misses some. The profile shows approximately 2.5 million clones, 80% to 95% of them singletons. Specimen: naive CD4+ T cells from PBMCs. As for subset: CD45RA+ positively selected. Source of these receptors: a man aged 18 to 29 in good health. Some clones in this sample may be carry-over from other donors' samples.

The chain combines TRBV5-5 with TRBJ2-1; maybe TRBD1 (5 bases). This CDR3 comprises 14 residues. Germline V CDR1 and CDR2: SGHKS, YYEKEE (reference sequence). The V and J ends lost 4 bases and 8 bases respectively, with 16 bases between them. CDR3 DNA: TGTGCCAGCAGCCGGGCGCAGGGTCGGGATGAGCAGTTCTTC. Its protein is CASSRAQGRDEQFF.

Concerning this clone itself: The sample contains more than one DNA sequence encoding this CDR3. V is TRBV5-4 and J is TRBJ1-3; D is unresolved. V was trimmed by 0 bases and J by 0 bases, leaving 4 bases between them. The CDR3 covers 14 residues. CDR1 and CDR2 (germline): SGHNT, YYREEE (reference sequence). CDR3 protein: CASSLGLSGNTIYF. The DNA for the CDR3 is TGTGCCAGCAGCTTGGGCCTCTCTGGAAACACCATATATTTT. The full variable domain, rest sourced from reference TRBV5-4 and TRBJ1-3, is ETGVTQSPTHLIKTRGQQVTLRCSSQSGHNTVSWYQQALGQGPQFIFQYYREEENGRGNFPPRFSGLQFPNYSSELNVNALELDDSALYLCASSLGLSGNTIYFGEGSWLTVV.

The chain is built from TRBV6-5 and TRBJ1-1; maybe TRBD1 (6 bases). CDR1 and CDR2 from the germline V gene are MNHEY and SVGAGI. The CDR3 length is 13 residues. V was pared by 5 bases and J by 8 bases, with 15 bases between. The CDR3 region is CASSIVARGEAFF. The CDR3 nucleotides read TGTGCCAGCAGTATCGTCGCAAGGGGGGAAGCTTTCTTT.

This chain connects TRBV6-1 to TRBJ2-1; D call uncertain. The CDR3 has 15 residues. In germline, CDR1 is MNHNS, CDR2 SASEGT. V shed 5 bases and J shed 6 bases, with 17 bases lying between them. DNA of the CDR3: TGTGCCAGCAGTCCCCGCTCCCTCAACCTCAATGAGCAGTTCTTC. As protein: CASSPRSLNLNEQFF.

This clone showed up just once. The CDR3 region has the DNA TGCGCCAGCAGCTTGCTCGGCAGGGGACAAGAGACCCAGTACTTC. Its translation: CASSLLGRGQETQYF. The chain is built from TRBV5-1 and TRBJ2-5, with D possibly matching TRBD1 (6 bases). V gave up 1 base and J gave up 2 bases, with 12 bases separating them. Germline lookup yields CDR1 SGHRS and CDR2 YFSETQ. This CDR3 region has 15 residues.

The chain has TRBV19 and TRBJ2-1; TRBD1 or TRBD2 may be the D gene (6 bases each). V was trimmed by 2 bases and J by 1 base, leaving 15 bases between them. The CDR3 loop spans 17 amino acids. Germline lookup yields CDR1 LNHDA and CDR2 SQIVND (reference sequence). The DNA of the CDR3 is TGTGCCAGTAGTATAAGGGGGGCCACGTGGTCCTACAATGAGCAGTTCTTC. It yields the protein CASSIRGATWSYNEQFF. Based on the CDR3 plus reference TRBV19 and TRBJ2-1, the full variable domain is DGGITQSPKYLFRKEGQNVTLSCEQNLNHDAMYWYRQDPGQGLRLIYYSQIVNDFQKGDIAEGYSVSREKKESFPLTVTSAQKNPTAFYLCASSIRGATWSYNEQFFGPGTRLTVL.

The CDR3 nucleotides read TGTGCCAGCAGACCTTTCGGGGCAATCACAGATACGCAGTATTTT. Translated, it gives CASRPFGAITDTQYF. V gene TRBV27 combines with J gene TRBJ2-3, with D possibly called TRBD1 or TRBD2 (5 bases each). V was shortened by 6 bases and J by 2 bases, with 15 bases between the two germline ends. In germline, CDR1 is MNHEY, CDR2 SMNVEV (reference sequence). CDR3 length: 15 residues.

The chain recombines TRBV19 with TRBJ2-7, with D possibly matching TRBD2 (5 bases). Germline loops: CDR1 LNHDA, CDR2 SQIVND (reference sequence). V lost 6 bases, J lost 4 bases, and 19 bases lay in between. The CDR3 extends over 15 amino acids. For the CDR3, the DNA is TGTGCCAGTAGGCCCACAGCGGCCCCCGGGTACGAGCAGTACTTC. This sequence encodes CASRPTAAPGYEQYF.

The chain links TRBV27 to TRBJ2-2; a possible D gene is TRBD1 (6 bases). Germline CDR1 MNHEY, CDR2 SMNVEV (reference sequence). The ends were cut back, 5 bases at V and 6 bases at J, with 19 bases in the middle. This CDR3 is 16 amino acids long. The CDR3, as DNA: TGTGCCAGCAGTCCCTCCGCAGGGGAGTTCGCCGGGGAGCTGTTTTTT. The encoded protein is CASSPSAGEFAGELFF.

CDR3 coding DNA: TGTGCCAGCAGCCTGGGACAGGGGATATCTGAAGCTTTCTTT. It translates to CASSLGQGISEAFF. The genes are TRBV11-2 and TRBJ1-1; 10 bases match TRBD1. In germline, CDR1 is SGHAT, CDR2 FQNNGV. V lost 5 bases and J lost 6; bases outside the gene matches: 6. The CDR3 spans 14 residues.

Only one count was recorded for this clone. V is TRBV4-1 and J is TRBJ2-6, with D unresolved. With 0 bases removed from V and 1 base from J, the gap between germline ends came to 7 bases. The CDR3 length is 16 residues. Germline V lookup: CDR1 MGHRA, CDR2 YSYEKL. CDR3 bases: TGCGCCAGCAGCCAAGATGCCTTGTCTGGGGCCAACGTCCTGACTTTC. As protein: CASSQDALSGANVLTF.

This sequence joins TRBV9 and TRBJ2-1; the match to TRBD1 covers 7 bases. The CDR3 is made up of 17 amino acids. Germline V gene lookup returns CDR1 SGDLS and CDR2 YYNGEE. V was pared by 0 bases and J by 1 base, with 7 bases of the junction left unmatched. CDR3 sequence reads: CASSVAEGAPSYNEQFF. CDR3 bases: TGTGCCAGCAGCGTAGCTGAGGGGGCCCCATCCTACAATGAGCAGTTCTTC.

The sample holds one count of this clone. The chain joins TRBV5-1 to TRBJ2-3; 10 bases are shared with TRBD2. The J segment lost 4 bases and the V segment lost 0 bases, leaving 5 bases of the junction unmatched. The V gene's germline CDR1 is SGHRS and CDR2 YFSETQ. The CDR3 totals 16 residues. In DNA, the CDR3 is TGCGCCAGCAGCTTGGTTGTTAGCGGGAGGTCAGATACGCAGTATTTT. Its protein is CASSLVVSGRSDTQYF.

The chain combines TRBV28 with TRBJ2-7, with 9 positions matching TRBD2. From germline, CDR1 is MDHEN and CDR2 SYDVKM. V dropped 7 bases and J dropped 4; count of bases not matched to a gene: 8. The CDR3 is 14 amino acids. CDR3 sequence: CASTQTSGTYEQYF. In DNA, the CDR3 is TGTGCCAGCACTCAGACTAGCGGAACTTACGAGCAGTACTTC.

The rearrangement links TRBV6-5 to TRBJ2-3; D gene unclear. Between the trimmed V and J ends, which lost 7 bases and 7 bases, there was a span of 21 bases. This CDR3 region has 15 residues. Germline CDR1 and CDR2: MNHEY and SVGAGI. CDR3 nucleotide sequence: TGTGCCAGCATAGGAGAGCACCAAGGCACGAATACGCAGTATTTT. This sequence encodes CASIGEHQGTNTQYF.

The rearrangement joins TRBV9 to TRBJ2-1, with TRBD1 identical over 10 bases. The germline CDR1 and CDR2 sequences are SGDLS and YYNGEE. CDR3 length: 13 residues. V gave up 4 bases and J gave up 8 bases; unmatched junction bases: 3. The CDR3 DNA sequence: TGTGCCAGCAGCACGACAGGGGGCGATGAGCAGTTCTTC. Protein: CASSTTGGDEQFF.

This chain joins TRBV7-3 and TRBJ2-5; 10 nucleotides align to TRBD2. The germline CDR1 and CDR2 sequences are SGHTA and FQGTGA. With 5 bases clipped from V and 5 bases from J, the junction kept 8 bases outside the gene matches. The CDR3 has 15 residues. DNA of the CDR3: TGTGCCAGCAGCACGAGCGGGAGGGCCGGGGAGACCCAGTACTTC. This gives the protein CASSTSGRAGETQYF.

The rearrangement uses TRBV10-1 and TRBJ2-3, with D tentatively TRBD1 (5 bases). The CDR3 runs to 15 residues. Trimming shortened V by 5 bases and J by 4 bases, and 16 bases separated the two germline ends. Per the germline V gene, CDR1 is WNHNN and CDR2 is SYGVQD (reference sequence). The CDR3 sequence: CASSPRVPTADTQYF. CDR3 coding DNA: TGCGCCAGCAGTCCCAGGGTCCCGACGGCAGATACGCAGTATTTT.

The rearrangement links TRBV5-1 to TRBJ1-4; D is unresolved. Germline values: CDR1 SGHRS, CDR2 YFSETQ. Deletions cut 1 base from V and 5 bases from J, with 15 bases between. The CDR3 extends over 16 amino acids. The CDR3 reads CASSLLFGTENEKLFF. CDR3 bases: TGCGCCAGCAGCTTGTTATTTGGCACAGAAAATGAAAAACTGTTTTTT.

The chain uses TRBV7-9 and TRBJ1-5; 8 bases map to TRBD1. The CDR3 covers 13 residues. Germline CDR1 SEHNR, CDR2 FQNEAQ (reference sequence). J gave up 8 bases and V 5 bases, and 5 bases lay outside the gene matches. CDR3 bases: TGTGCCAGCAGCAGAGGACAGGGTGAGCCCCAGCATTTT. It is translated as CASSRGQGEPQHF.